This paragraph covers one T cell receptor beta chain sequence. Its antigen is unknown. These data come from a study of neoadjuvant nivolumab and ipilimumab in lung cancer. Points from the study as a whole: Compared with tumor-adjacent uninvolved lung, resected tumors showed greater richness and clonality.

TCRdb's table, derived via immunoSEQ multiplex PCR, lists solely in-frame clones and lacks some. The sample includes thousands of clones, around 80% of them seen just once. The receptor's source is an adult with non-small cell lung cancer. The sample here was peripheral blood, taken after neoadjuvant nivolumab, alone or with ipilimumab, at or shortly before surgery.

The CDR3 DNA reads as TGTGCCAGCAGTTTACAGACTAACTACGAGCAGTACTTC. Protein sequence: CASSLQTNYEQYF. The chain recombines TRBV28 with TRBJ2-7; D may be TRBD2 (5 bases). Trimming left V 2 bases short and J 3 bases short, with 8 bases between. This CDR3 has 13 amino acids. Germline CDR1 and CDR2: MDHEN and SYDVKM.